Below, 17 T cell receptor beta chains from the same sample are listed, as sequenced in a study of identical twins. MiXCR, run by TCRdb on the 5' RACE reads, gives a single entry per CDR3 protein. The table shows approximately 210,000 distinct CDR3 sequences, with roughly a tenth occurring only once. Sequences were obtained from memory (CD45RO+) T cells sorted from blood. The receptor source for this set is a woman aged 18-35 years in good health.

This clonotype was counted a few times. The chain joins TRBV2 to TRBJ1-6; no definite D call. Trimming cost V 8 bases and J 2 bases, with 13 bases left between them. This CDR3 region has 15 residues. Germline CDR1 SNHLY, CDR2 FYNNEI. In nucleotides, the CDR3 is TGTGCCAGCCGGCAGGCTTTGCCCTATAATTCACCCCTCCACTTT. As protein: CASRQALPYNSPLHF.

The sample holds many counts of this clonotype. The chain joins TRBV4-1 to TRBJ2-5, with TRBD2 as a possible D gene (6 bases). Trimming took 0 bases from V and 1 from J, leaving 12 bases between them. Germline-derived CDR1 and CDR2 are MGHRA and YSYEKL. CDR3 length: 16 amino acids. In DNA, the CDR3 is TGCGCCAGCAGCCAAGACGGTCGGGGGAGCCAAGAGACCCAGTACTTC. Translating gives CASSQDGRGSQETQYF.

The V call is TRBV20-1, the J call TRBJ1-3, with 7 bases matching TRBD1. Losses at the gene ends were 6 bases for V and 0 bases for J; bases not matched to a gene: 5. The CDR3 is 14 amino acids. The V gene's germline CDR1 is DFQATT and CDR2 SNEGSKA (reference sequence). The CDR3 spells CSAVTGYSGNTIYF. The DNA of the CDR3 is TGCAGTGCAGTGACAGGGTACTCTGGAAACACCATATATTTT.

This clonotype was seen a few times. V usage is TRBV6-6 and J usage is TRBJ2-5; D is unclear. V lost 8 bases and J lost 1, with 11 bases in between. There are 13 residues in the CDR3. CDR1 is MNHNY and CDR2 is SVGAGI in the germline V gene (reference sequence). The CDR3 protein is CASLSASQETQYF. For the CDR3, the DNA is TGTGCCAGCCTTTCGGCTAGCCAAGAGACCCAGTACTTC.

This clonotype came up once. This chain connects TRBV5-5 to TRBJ1-1; 7 bases map to TRBD1. The germline V gene has CDR1 SGHKS and CDR2 YYEKEE (reference sequence). V was clipped by 4 bases and J by 4 bases; unmatched bases: 7. There are 14 residues in the CDR3. This CDR3 reads CASSAYRGSTEAFF. CDR3 coding DNA: TGTGCCAGCAGCGCATACAGGGGAAGCACTGAAGCTTTCTTT.

This clonotype came up many times. The chain has TRBV7-8 and TRBJ2-1, with D maybe TRBD2 (6 bases). The ends were cut back, 2 bases at V and 9 bases at J, with 14 bases in the middle. The CDR3 is 14 residues long. Germline assignment: CDR1 SGHVS and CDR2 FQNEAQ. For the CDR3, the DNA is TGTGCCAGCAGCTTAACTCGCCTAGCGATTGAGCAGTTCTTC. Protein sequence: CASSLTRLAIEQFF. Full variable domain (missing parts from reference TRBV7-8 and TRBJ2-1): GAGVSQSPRYKVAKRGQDVALRCDPISGHVSLFWYQQALGQGPEFLTYFQNEAQLDKSGLPSDRFFAERPEGSVSTLKIQRTQQEDSAVYLCASSLTRLAIEQFFGPGTRLTVL.

This clonotype was seen repeatedly, ten times or more. The chain uses TRBV7-2 and TRBJ2-7, with 8 bases aligning to TRBD2. The CDR3 has 15 amino acids. The junction had 5 bases not matched to a gene; V was cut back by 1 base and J by 3 bases. The V gene's germline CDR1 is SGHTA and CDR2 FQGNSA. Here the CDR3 reads CASSLVPTSGYEQYF. The CDR3 nucleotides are TGTGCCAGCAGCTTAGTTCCCACTAGCGGCTACGAGCAGTACTTC.

This clonotype appeared a single time. Germline and junction disagree at one end, which may indicate a read error. This chain uses TRBV5-1 with TRBJ2-1, with D maybe TRBD1 (7 bases). Germline CDR1 and CDR2: SGHRS and YFSETQ. The CDR3 is 14 residues long. This chain's CDR3 is CANSIGGTDNEQFF. In DNA form, the CDR3 reads TGCGCCAACAGCATTGGGGGGACAGACAATGAGCAGTTCTTC.

This clonotype was seen at least ten times. The chain is built from TRBV27 and TRBJ2-5; 10 positions match TRBD2. After removal of 3 bases from V and 5 bases from J, the junction contained 6 bases not matched to a gene. The CDR3 loop spans 15 amino acids. Per the germline V gene, CDR1 is MNHEY and CDR2 is SMNVEV (reference sequence). The DNA of the CDR3 is TGTGCCAGCAGTTTGTCTAGCGGGAGATCGGAGACCCAGTACTTC. Translated: CASSLSSGRSETQYF.

The chain joins TRBV10-2 to TRBJ2-7; the D gene is possibly TRBD2 (5 bases). Germline V gene lookup returns CDR1 WSHSY and CDR2 SAAADI. The CDR3 extends over 13 amino acids. Trimming removed 7 bases from V and 4 bases from J, with 14 bases in between. CDR3 nucleotide sequence: TGCGCCAGCACTTTCTCGGACTTATACGAGCAGTACTTC. Its translation: CASTFSDLYEQYF.

This clonotype was seen a handful of times. The chain carries TRBV3-1 and TRBJ2-2; possible D gene TRBD2, 5 bases. Germline V CDR1 and CDR2: LGHDT, YNNKEL (reference sequence). The CDR3 totals 14 residues. The germline V and J ends were trimmed by 4 bases and 3 bases, with 9 bases remaining between them. The CDR3 sequence is CASSRRPDTGELFF. The CDR3 DNA reads TGTGCCAGCAGCCGGAGGCCAGACACCGGGGAGCTGTTTTTT.

This clonotype has a count of ten or more. The chain joins TRBV5-1 to TRBJ2-2, with 8 nucleotides matching TRBD1. Losses at the gene ends were 7 bases for V and 3 bases for J; bases not matched to a gene: 5. In germline, CDR1 is SGHRS, CDR2 YFSETQ. This CDR3 is 14 amino acids long. As DNA, the CDR3 is TGCGCCAGCCGACAGGGGACAGACACCGGGGAGCTGTTTTTT. It is translated as CASRQGTDTGELFF.

This clonotype occurred a few times. The chain links TRBV6-5 to TRBJ2-3; 11 nucleotides align to TRBD2. The CDR3 is 16 amino acids. The germline CDR1 and CDR2 sequences are MNHEY and SVGAGI. Trimming cost V 2 bases and J 2 bases; bases outside gene matches: 3. The CDR3 region has the DNA TGTGCCAGCAGTTACCTAGCGGGGGGACCCACAGATACGCAGTATTTT. The encoded protein is CASSYLAGGPTDTQYF.

V gene TRBV9 combines with J gene TRBJ2-3; unclear D gene. Germline-derived CDR1 and CDR2 are SGDLS and YYNGEE. V dropped 0 bases and J dropped 2 bases, with 7 bases sitting between them. This CDR3 is 14 amino acids long. CDR3 in DNA: TGTGCCAGCAGCGTAGCACAGCCCACAGATACGCAGTATTTT. Translated: CASSVAQPTDTQYF.

In its sample, this clonotype was seen many times. V and J are TRBV4-3 and TRBJ2-3; D remains ambiguous. V was clipped by 0 bases and J by 1 base, with 11 bases between them. Germline lookup yields CDR1 LGHNA and CDR2 YSLEER. The CDR3 sequence is 16 residues long. The CDR3 bases are TGCGCCAGCAGCCAAGACGGTGGACGCCGCACAGATACGCAGTATTTT. Amino acid sequence: CASSQDGGRRTDTQYF.

The sample holds a few counts of this clonotype. The chain is built from TRBV20-1 and TRBJ1-2; TRBD1 agrees at 7 bases. This CDR3 region has 11 residues. CDR1 is DFQATT and CDR2 is SNEGSKA in the germline V gene (reference sequence). With 8 bases clipped from V and 5 bases from J, the junction kept 5 bases outside the gene matches. The CDR3 region has the DNA TGCAGTATACAGGGGCGGTATGGCTACACCTTC. Its translation is CSIQGRYGYTF.

J is TRBJ2-7 and V is TRBV7-2, with D possibly matching TRBD1 (5 bases). The CDR3 covers 12 residues. The germline CDR1 and CDR2 sequences are SGHTA and FQGNSA. With 5 bases removed from V and 7 bases from J, the gap between germline ends came to 12 bases. The CDR3 loop reads CASSLLSGEQYF. CDR3 DNA sequence: TGTGCCAGCAGCCTTCTATCAGGGGAGCAGTACTTC.